These 17 T cell receptor beta chains were all obtained from the same sample, sequenced in a study of blood T cell repertoires in COVID-19. Here immunoSEQ multiplex PCR was the method, and the copy in TCRdb shows in-frame clones only, minus some. The sample has about 75,000 clones, around 79% seen once; the top ten hold roughly 5.9%. The sample comprised peripheral blood. These receptor sequences come from a woman aged 80 or over with active or convalescent COVID-19.

This clone came up a few times. The chain links TRBV28 to TRBJ2-4; a weak D match, TRBD2 (7 bases). This CDR3 has 14 residues. With 3 bases removed from V and 7 bases from J, the gap between germline ends came to 13 bases. The germline V gene has CDR1 MDHEN and CDR2 SYDVKM. The CDR3 loop reads CASSFQGRENIQYF. CDR3 sequence (DNA): TGTGCCAGCAGTTTTCAGGGGAGGGAGAACATTCAGTACTTC.

Only a few counts were recorded for this clone. The V gene is TRBV7-2, the J gene TRBJ2-5; D remains unclear. The CDR3 extends over 13 amino acids. CDR1 is SGHTA, CDR2 FQGNSA, per germline. V lost 5 bases and J 6 bases, leaving 13 bases between the germline ends. The CDR3: CASSINYVQTQYF. The CDR3 DNA sequence: TGTGCCAGCAGCATCAACTACGTGCAGACCCAGTACTTC. The full variable domain, its missing parts supplied by reference TRBV7-2 and TRBJ2-5, is GAGVSQSPSNKVTEKGKDVELRCDPISGHTALYWYRQSLGQGLEFLIYFQGNSAPDKSGLPSDRFSAERTGGSVSTLTIQRTQQEDSAVYLCASSINYVQTQYFGPGTRLLVL.

V and J are TRBV5-1 and TRBJ2-2; 9 positions match TRBD1. V trimming: 0 bases; J trimming: 7 bases; junction bases outside the gene matches: 4. The germline V gene encodes CDR1 SGHRS and CDR2 YFSETQ. The CDR3 consists of 15 residues. CDR3: CASSLDRGRSGELFF. CDR3 sequence (DNA): TGCGCCAGCAGCTTGGACAGGGGGCGCAGCGGGGAGCTGTTTTTT.

The chain employs TRBV7-6 and TRBJ2-3; TRBD2 might be the D (6 bases). The CDR3 sequence is 15 residues long. Trimming cost V 3 bases and J 0 bases, with 10 bases left between them. Germline V gene lookup returns CDR1 SGHVS and CDR2 FNYEAQ. Here the CDR3 reads CASSFGAGSTDTQYF. CDR3 bases: TGTGCCAGCAGCTTTGGGGCGGGAAGCACAGATACGCAGTATTTT.

This clone has just a few counts. The gene calls are TRBV4-1 and TRBJ2-7, with D tentatively TRBD2 (5 bases). Trimming removed 2 bases at V and 3 bases at J, with 8 bases between. Germline lookup yields CDR1 MGHRA and CDR2 YSYEKL. The CDR3 length is 13 residues. The CDR3 is CASSQPGDYEQYF. The CDR3 DNA reads TGCGCCAGCAGCCAACCCGGGGACTACGAGCAGTACTTC.

The chain uses TRBV6-6 and TRBJ2-4; TRBD2 matches at 16 bases. The length of the CDR3 is 19 residues. Germline CDR1 MNHNY, CDR2 SVGAGI (reference sequence). V trimming: 6 bases; J trimming: 0 bases; junction bases outside the gene matches: 8. In nucleotides, the CDR3 is TGTGCCAGCAGCTATACGGGACTAGCGGGAGGGTTAGCCAAAAACATTCAGTACTTC. Its protein is CASSYTGLAGGLAKNIQYF.

This clone was found once. The chain joins TRBV20-1 to TRBJ1-2; TRBD1 might be the D (6 bases). Trimming shortened V by 3 bases and J by 2 bases, and 10 bases separated the two germline ends. Germline V gives CDR1 DFQATT, CDR2 SNEGSKA (reference sequence). CDR3 length equals 13 residues. The CDR3 nucleotides read TGCAGTGCTAGTGGGGGCGCAAACTATGGCTACACCTTC. This codes for CSASGGANYGYTF.

V gene TRBV15 combines with J gene TRBJ1-5; TRBD1 matches at 7 bases. CDR3 length: 17 residues. V shed 0 bases and J 0 bases; nucleotides not matched to a gene: 5. From germline, CDR1 is LNHNV and CDR2 YYDKDF (reference sequence). The CDR3 loop is CATSRDMPGGSNQPQHF. In DNA, the CDR3 is TGTGCCACCAGCAGAGATATGCCAGGGGGTAGCAATCAGCCCCAGCATTTT.

The chain carries TRBV19 and TRBJ2-2, with D maybe TRBD1 (5 bases). Germline V gene data show CDR1 as LNHDA and CDR2 as SQIVND (reference sequence). V dropped 6 bases and J dropped 4 bases, with 12 bases sitting between them. The CDR3 covers 14 residues. In nucleotides, the CDR3 is TGTGCCAGTAGATCGCGACAGACCACCGGGGAGCTGTTTTTT. Amino acids: CASRSRQTTGELFF.

The chain employs TRBV7-2 and TRBJ2-7; unclear D gene. The CDR3 covers 13 residues. Germline V gene data show CDR1 as SGHTA and CDR2 as FQGNSA. With 6 bases removed from V and 6 bases from J, the gap between germline ends came to 15 bases. The DNA for the CDR3 is TGTGCCAGCAGACTAAATCTTGTCGGCGAGCAGTACTTC. Protein product: CASRLNLVGEQYF.

The gene calls are TRBV9 and TRBJ1-2, with 10 nucleotides matching TRBD1. This CDR3 comprises 13 residues. Germline CDR1 reads SGDLS; CDR2 reads YYNGEE. Trimming cost V 2 bases and J 8 bases; bases outside gene matches: 3. The CDR3 loop is CASSVTGGGGYTF. In DNA, the CDR3 is TGTGCCAGCAGCGTGACAGGGGGCGGAGGCTACACCTTC.

This clone occurred a few times. Here the CDR3 DNA reads TGCGCCAGCAGCCCCGGTGGAGCGCCTGATTCCTACGAGCAGTACTTC. It encodes CASSPGGAPDSYEQYF. This chain links TRBV4-1 with TRBJ2-7; no clear D gene. In germline, CDR1 is MGHRA, CDR2 YSYEKL. This CDR3 has 16 amino acids. V was shortened by 4 bases and J by 1 base, with 17 bases between the two germline ends.

The V and J genes are TRBV28 and TRBJ1-2, with D maybe TRBD1 (5 bases). The CDR3 totals 12 residues. Per germline, CDR1 MDHEN and CDR2 SYDVKM. V was clipped by 3 bases and J by 7 bases, with 9 bases between them. The CDR3 loop reads CASSFGRVGYTF. For the CDR3, the DNA is TGTGCCAGCAGTTTTGGCAGGGTTGGCTACACCTTC.

This sequence joins TRBV7-8 and TRBJ1-1; 7 bases line up with TRBD1. Germline CDR1 is SGHVS and CDR2 is FQNEAQ. V lost 5 bases to trimming and J lost 1 base; unmatched junction nucleotides: 4. CDR3 length equals 14 residues. CDR3 sequence (DNA): TGTGCCAGCAGCGCCCGACAGGGGAACACTGAAGCTTTCTTT. Its translation is CASSARQGNTEAFF.

A single count supports this clone. The rearrangement joins TRBV29-1 to TRBJ2-3; TRBD2 aligns across 14 bases. J was trimmed by 3 bases and V by 2 bases; bases with no gene match: 4. From germline, CDR1 is SQVTM and CDR2 ANQGSEA. This CDR3 has 16 amino acids. The CDR3: CSVEPGLAGVTDTQYF. CDR3 nucleotide sequence: TGCAGCGTTGAACCGGGACTAGCGGGGGTAACAGATACGCAGTATTTT.

This rearrangement joins TRBV28 to TRBJ2-1; TRBD2 might be the D (6 bases). The germline gives CDR1 MDHEN, CDR2 SYDVKM. The V and J ends lost 7 bases and 0 bases respectively, with 10 bases between them. This CDR3 has 14 amino acids. The CDR3 spells CASTKTSSYNEQFF. Written as DNA, the CDR3 is TGTGCCAGCACGAAGACTAGCTCCTACAATGAGCAGTTCTTC.

The V and J genes are TRBV7-8 and TRBJ2-1, with a tentative D call TRBD2 (5 bases). The length of the CDR3 is 13 residues. Germline lookup yields CDR1 SGHVS and CDR2 FQNEAQ. V was cut by 3 bases and J by 8 bases, with 11 bases left in between. The CDR3 DNA reads as TGTGCCAGCAGCTTTTCGGGGAGCCATGAGCAGTTCTTC. This codes for CASSFSGSHEQFF.